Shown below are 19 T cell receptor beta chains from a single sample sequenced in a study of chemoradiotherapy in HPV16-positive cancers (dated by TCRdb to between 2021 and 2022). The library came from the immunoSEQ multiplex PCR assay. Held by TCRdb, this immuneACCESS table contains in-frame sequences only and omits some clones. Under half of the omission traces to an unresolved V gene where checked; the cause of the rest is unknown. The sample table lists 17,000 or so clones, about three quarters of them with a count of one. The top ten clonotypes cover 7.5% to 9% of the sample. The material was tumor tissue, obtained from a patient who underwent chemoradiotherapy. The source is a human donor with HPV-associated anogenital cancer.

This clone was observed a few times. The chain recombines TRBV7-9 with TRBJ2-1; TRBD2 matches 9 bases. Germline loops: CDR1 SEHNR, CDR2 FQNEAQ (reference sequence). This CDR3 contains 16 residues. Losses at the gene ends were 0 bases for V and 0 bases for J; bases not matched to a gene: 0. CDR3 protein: CASSLALAGSYNEQFF. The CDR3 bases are TGTGCCAGCAGCTTAGCACTAGCGGGCTCCTACAATGAGCAGTTCTTC. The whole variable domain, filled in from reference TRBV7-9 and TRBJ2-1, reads DTGVSQNPRHKITKRGQNVTFRCDPISEHNRLYWYRQTLGQGPEFLTYFQNEAQLEKSRLLSDRFSAERPKGSFSTLEIQRTEQGDSAMYLCASSLALAGSYNEQFFGPGTRLTVL.

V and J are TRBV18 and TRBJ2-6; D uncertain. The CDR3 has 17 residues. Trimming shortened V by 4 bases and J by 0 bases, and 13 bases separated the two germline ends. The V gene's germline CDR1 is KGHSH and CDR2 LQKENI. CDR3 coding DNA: TGTGCCAGCTCACTATACGAAAGACCCTCTGGGGCCAACGTCCTGACTTTC. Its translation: CASSLYERPSGANVLTF.

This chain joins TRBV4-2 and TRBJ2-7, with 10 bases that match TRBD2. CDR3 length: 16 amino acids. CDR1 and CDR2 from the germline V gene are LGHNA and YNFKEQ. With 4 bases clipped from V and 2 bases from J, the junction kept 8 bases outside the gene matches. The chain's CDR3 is CASSPTDSGGTYEQYF. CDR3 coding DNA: TGTGCCAGCAGCCCTACCGATAGCGGGGGGACCTACGAGCAGTACTTC.

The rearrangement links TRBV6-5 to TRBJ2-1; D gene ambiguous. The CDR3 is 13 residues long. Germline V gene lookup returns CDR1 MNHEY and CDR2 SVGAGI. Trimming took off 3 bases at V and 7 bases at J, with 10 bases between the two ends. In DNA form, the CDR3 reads TGTGCCAGCAGTTATCGCGACGGTAATGAGCAGTTCTTC. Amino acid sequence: CASSYRDGNEQFF.

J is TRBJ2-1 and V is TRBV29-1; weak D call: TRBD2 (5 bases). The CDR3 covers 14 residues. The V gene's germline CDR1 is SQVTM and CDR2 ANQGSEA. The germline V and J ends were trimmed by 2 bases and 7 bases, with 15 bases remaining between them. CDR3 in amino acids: CSVESALEGNEQFF. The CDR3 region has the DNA TGCAGCGTTGAATCAGCGCTCGAGGGTAATGAGCAGTTCTTC.

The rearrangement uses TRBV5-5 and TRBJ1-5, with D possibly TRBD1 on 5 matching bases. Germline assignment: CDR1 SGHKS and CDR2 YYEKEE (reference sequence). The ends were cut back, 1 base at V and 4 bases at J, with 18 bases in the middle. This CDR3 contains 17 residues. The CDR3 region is CASSLYGQGRGNQPQHF. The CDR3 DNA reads TGTGCCAGCAGCTTGTATGGACAAGGGCGGGGGAATCAGCCCCAGCATTTT.

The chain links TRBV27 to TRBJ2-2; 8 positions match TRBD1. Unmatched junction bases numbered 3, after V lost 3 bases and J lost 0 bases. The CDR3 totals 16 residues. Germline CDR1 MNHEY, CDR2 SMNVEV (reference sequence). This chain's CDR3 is CASSLDRVPNTGELFF. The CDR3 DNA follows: TGTGCCAGCAGTTTGGACAGGGTCCCGAACACCGGGGAGCTGTTTTTT.

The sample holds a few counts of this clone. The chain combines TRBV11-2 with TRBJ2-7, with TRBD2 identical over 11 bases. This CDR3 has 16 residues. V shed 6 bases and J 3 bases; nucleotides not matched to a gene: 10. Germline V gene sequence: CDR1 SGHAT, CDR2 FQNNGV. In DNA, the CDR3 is TGTGCCAGCAGACAAAGACTAGCGGGGTTTTTCTACGAGCAGTACTTC. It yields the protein CASRQRLAGFFYEQYF.

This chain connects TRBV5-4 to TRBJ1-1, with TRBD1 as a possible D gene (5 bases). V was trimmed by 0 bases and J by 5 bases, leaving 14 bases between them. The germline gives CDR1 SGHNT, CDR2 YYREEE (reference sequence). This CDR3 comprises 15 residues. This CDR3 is CASSLEPWGETEAFF. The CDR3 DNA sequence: TGTGCCAGCAGCTTGGAGCCTTGGGGGGAAACTGAAGCTTTCTTT.

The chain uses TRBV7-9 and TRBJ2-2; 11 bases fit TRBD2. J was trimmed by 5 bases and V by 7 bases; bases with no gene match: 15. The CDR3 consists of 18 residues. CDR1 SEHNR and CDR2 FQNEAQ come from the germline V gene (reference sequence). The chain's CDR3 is CASKQLAGESEGTGELFF. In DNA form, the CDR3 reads TGTGCCAGCAAACAACTAGCGGGAGAATCGGAAGGAACCGGGGAGCTGTTTTTT.

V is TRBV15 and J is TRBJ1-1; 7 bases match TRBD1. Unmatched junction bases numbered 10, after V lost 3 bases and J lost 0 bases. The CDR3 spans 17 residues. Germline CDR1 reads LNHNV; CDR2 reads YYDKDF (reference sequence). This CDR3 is CATSSVSGGFVNTEAFF. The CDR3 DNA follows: TGTGCCACCAGCAGCGTCTCAGGGGGATTCGTGAACACTGAAGCTTTCTTT.

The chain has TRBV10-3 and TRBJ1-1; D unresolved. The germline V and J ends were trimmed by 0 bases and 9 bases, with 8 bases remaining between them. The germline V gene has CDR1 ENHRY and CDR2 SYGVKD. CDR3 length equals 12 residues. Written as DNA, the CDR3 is TGTGCCATCAGTGAGTCGTCTTCTCAAGCTTTCTTT. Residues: CAISESSSQAFF.

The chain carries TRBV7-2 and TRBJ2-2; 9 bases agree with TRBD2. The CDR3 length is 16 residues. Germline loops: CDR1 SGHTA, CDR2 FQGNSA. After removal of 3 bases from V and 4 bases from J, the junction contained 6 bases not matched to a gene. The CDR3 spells CASSFIGGRATGELFF. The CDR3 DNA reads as TGTGCCAGCAGCTTTATTGGCGGGAGGGCCACCGGGGAGCTGTTTTTT.

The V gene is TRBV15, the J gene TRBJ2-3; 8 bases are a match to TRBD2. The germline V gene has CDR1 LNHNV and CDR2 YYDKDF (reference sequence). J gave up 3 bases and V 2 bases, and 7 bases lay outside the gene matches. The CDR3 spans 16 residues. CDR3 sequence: CATSRTIGLATDTQYF. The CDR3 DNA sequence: TGTGCCACCAGCAGAACCATTGGACTAGCAACAGATACGCAGTATTTT.

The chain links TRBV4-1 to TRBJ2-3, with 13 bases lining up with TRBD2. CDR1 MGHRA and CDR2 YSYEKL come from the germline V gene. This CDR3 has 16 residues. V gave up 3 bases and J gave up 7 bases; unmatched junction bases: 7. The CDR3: CASSQTTSGRIYTQYF. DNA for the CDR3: TGCGCCAGCAGCCAGACGACTAGCGGGAGGATCTATACGCAGTATTTT.

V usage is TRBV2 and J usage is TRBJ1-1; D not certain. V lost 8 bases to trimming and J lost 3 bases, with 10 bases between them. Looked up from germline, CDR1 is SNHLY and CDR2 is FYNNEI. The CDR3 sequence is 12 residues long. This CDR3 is CASGGPDTEAFF. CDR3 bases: TGTGCCAGCGGAGGTCCCGACACTGAAGCTTTCTTT.

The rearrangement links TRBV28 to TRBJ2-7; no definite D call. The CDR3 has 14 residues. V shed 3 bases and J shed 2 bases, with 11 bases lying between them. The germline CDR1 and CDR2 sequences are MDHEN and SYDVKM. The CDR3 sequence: CASSFARSAYEQYF. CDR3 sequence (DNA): TGTGCCAGCAGTTTCGCTCGTTCGGCCTACGAGCAGTACTTC.

CDR3 loop: CASSVGNTIYF. The CDR3 DNA reads TGTGCCAGCAGTGTAGGAAACACCATATATTTT. The chain links TRBV25-1 to TRBJ1-3; the D is unclear. V lost 4 bases to trimming and J lost 4 bases, with 2 bases between them. This CDR3 contains 11 residues. The germline gives CDR1 MGHDK, CDR2 SYGVNS.

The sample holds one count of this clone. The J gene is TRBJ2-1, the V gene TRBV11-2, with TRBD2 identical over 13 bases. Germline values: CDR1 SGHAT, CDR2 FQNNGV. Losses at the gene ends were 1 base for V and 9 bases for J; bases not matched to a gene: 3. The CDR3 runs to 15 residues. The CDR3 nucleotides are TGTGCCAGCAGCTTAGTGACTAGCGGGGGGTTTGAGCAGTTCTTC. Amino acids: CASSLVTSGGFEQFF.